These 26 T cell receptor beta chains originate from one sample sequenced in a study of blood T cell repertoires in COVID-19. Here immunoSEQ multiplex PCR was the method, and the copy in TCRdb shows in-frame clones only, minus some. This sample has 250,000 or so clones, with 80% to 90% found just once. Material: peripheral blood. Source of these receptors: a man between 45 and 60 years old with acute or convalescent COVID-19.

The CDR3 loop reads CASSPSHREWRETQYF. CDR3 in DNA: TGTGCCAGCAGTCCAAGTCACAGGGAATGGCGCGAGACCCAGTACTTC. This rearrangement joins TRBV27 to TRBJ2-5; a weak D match, TRBD1 (6 bases). V was shortened by 5 bases and J by 5 bases, with 21 bases between the two germline ends. Germline CDR1 and CDR2: MNHEY and SMNVEV (reference sequence). The CDR3 sequence is 16 residues long.

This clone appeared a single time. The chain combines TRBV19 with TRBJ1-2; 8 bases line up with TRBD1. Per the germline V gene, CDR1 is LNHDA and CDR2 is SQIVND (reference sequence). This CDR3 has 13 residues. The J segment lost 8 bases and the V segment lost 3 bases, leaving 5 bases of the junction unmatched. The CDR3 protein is CASSIGQGKGYTF. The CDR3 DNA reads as TGTGCCAGTAGTATCGGACAGGGAAAAGGCTACACCTTC.

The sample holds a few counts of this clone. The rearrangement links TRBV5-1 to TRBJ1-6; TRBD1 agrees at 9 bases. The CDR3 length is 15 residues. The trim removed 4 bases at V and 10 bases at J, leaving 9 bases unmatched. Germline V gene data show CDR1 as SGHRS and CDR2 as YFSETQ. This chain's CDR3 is CASSPADRGDSPLHF. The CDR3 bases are TGCGCCAGCAGCCCTGCCGACAGGGGGGACTCACCCCTCCACTTT.

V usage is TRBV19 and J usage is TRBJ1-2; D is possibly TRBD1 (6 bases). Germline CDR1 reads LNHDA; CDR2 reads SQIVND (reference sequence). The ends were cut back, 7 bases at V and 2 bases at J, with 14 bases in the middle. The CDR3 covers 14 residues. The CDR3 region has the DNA TGTGCCAGTACGGGACGTCAGGGGAACTATGGCTACACCTTC. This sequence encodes CASTGRQGNYGYTF.

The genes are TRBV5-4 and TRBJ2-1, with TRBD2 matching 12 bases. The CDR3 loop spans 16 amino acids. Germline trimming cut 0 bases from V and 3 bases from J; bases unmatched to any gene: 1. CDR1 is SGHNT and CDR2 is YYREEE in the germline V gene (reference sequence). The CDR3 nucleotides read TGTGCCAGCAGCTTGGGGACTAGCGGGAACTACAATGAGCAGTTCTTC. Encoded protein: CASSLGTSGNYNEQFF.

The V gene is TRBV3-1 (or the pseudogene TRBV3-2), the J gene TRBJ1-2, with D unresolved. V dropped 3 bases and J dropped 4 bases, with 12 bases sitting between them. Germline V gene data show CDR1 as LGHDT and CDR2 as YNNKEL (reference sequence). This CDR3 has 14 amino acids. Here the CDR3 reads CASSQGGKFYGYTF. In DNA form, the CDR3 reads TGTGCCAGCAGCCAGGGAGGGAAGTTCTATGGCTACACCTTC.

CDR3 nucleotides: TGTGCCAGCAGTGAAGACGGGACAAAACCGGGGGCTTTCTTT. This sequence encodes CASSEDGTKPGAFF. The V gene is TRBV6-1, the J gene TRBJ1-1; tentative D call: TRBD1 (6 bases). The V gene lost 1 base and the J gene lost 11 bases, with 17 bases spanning the gap. Per the germline V gene, CDR1 is MNHNS and CDR2 is SASEGT. CDR3 length: 14 amino acids.

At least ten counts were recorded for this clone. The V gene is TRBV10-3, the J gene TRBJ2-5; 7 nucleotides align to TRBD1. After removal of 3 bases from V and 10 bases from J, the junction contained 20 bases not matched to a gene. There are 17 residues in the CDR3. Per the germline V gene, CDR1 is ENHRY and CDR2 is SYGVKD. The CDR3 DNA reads TGTGCCATCAGTGACCGAACGAAGGGGGACAGCGAAGGGGGCCAGTACTTC. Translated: CAISDRTKGDSEGGQYF.

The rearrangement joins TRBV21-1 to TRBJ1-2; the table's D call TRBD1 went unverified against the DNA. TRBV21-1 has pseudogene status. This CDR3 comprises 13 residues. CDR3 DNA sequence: TGTGCCAGACGGGACAGGGGCAACTATGGCTACACCTTC. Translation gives CARRDRGNYGYTF.

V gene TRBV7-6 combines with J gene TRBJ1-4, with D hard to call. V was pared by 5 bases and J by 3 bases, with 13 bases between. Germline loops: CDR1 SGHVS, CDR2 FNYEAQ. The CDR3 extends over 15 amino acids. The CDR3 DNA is TGTGCCAGCAGCCCCCACCAAACGGCTAATGAAAAACTGTTTTTT. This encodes CASSPHQTANEKLFF.

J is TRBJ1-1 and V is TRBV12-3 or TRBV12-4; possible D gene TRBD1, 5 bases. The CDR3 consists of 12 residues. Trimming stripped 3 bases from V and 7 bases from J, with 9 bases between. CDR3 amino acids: CASSLSGNEAFF. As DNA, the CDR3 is TGTGCCAGCAGTTTGTCAGGGAATGAAGCTTTCTTT.

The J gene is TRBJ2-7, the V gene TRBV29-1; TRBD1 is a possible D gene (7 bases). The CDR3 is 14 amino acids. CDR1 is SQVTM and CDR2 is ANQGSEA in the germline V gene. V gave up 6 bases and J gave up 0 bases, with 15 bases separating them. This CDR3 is CSVPGGDSSYEQYF. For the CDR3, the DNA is TGCAGCGTCCCTGGCGGGGACAGCTCCTACGAGCAGTACTTC.

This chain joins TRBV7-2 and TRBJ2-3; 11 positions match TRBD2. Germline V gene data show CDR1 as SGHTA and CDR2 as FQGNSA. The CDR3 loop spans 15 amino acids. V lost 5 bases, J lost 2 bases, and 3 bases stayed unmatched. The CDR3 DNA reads TGTGCCAGCAGCAGACTAGCGGGGTTCACAGATACGCAGTATTTT. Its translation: CASSRLAGFTDTQYF.

CDR3 region: CASSLVGVGSPLHF. The CDR3 DNA reads TGTGCCAGCAGCTTAGTCGGGGTAGGATCACCCCTCCACTTT. This chain joins TRBV11-3 and TRBJ1-6; D is unclear. Deletions cut 1 base from V and 10 bases from J, with 11 bases between. CDR1 and CDR2 from the germline V gene are SGHNT and YENEEA. This CDR3 has 14 amino acids.

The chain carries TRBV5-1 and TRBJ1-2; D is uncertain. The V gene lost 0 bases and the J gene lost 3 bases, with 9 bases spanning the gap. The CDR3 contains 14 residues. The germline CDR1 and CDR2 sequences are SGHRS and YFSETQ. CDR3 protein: CASSLAPADYGYTF. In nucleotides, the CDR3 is TGCGCCAGCAGCTTGGCTCCGGCGGACTATGGCTACACCTTC. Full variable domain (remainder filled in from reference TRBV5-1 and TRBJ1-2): KAGVTQTPRYLIKTRGQQVTLSCSPISGHRSVSWYQQTPGQGLQFLFEYFSETQRNKGNFPGRFSGRQFSNSRSEMNVSTLELGDSALYLCASSLAPADYGYTFGSGTRLTVV.

This CDR3 reads CASSARTGESTDTQYF. In DNA, the CDR3 is TGTGCCAGCAGCGCACGGACAGGCGAAAGCACAGATACGCAGTATTTT. The chain has TRBV7-9 and TRBJ2-3; 7 nucleotides match TRBD1. Germline lookup yields CDR1 SEHNR and CDR2 FQNEAQ (reference sequence). With 5 bases clipped from V and 0 bases from J, the junction kept 8 bases outside the gene matches. The CDR3 contains 16 residues.

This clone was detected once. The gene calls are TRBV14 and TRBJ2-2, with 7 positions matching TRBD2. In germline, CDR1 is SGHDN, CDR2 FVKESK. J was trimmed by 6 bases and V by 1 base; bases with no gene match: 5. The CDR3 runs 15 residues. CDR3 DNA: TGTGCCAGCAGCCAAGCGGGAGGCTTCGCCGGGGAGCTGTTTTTT. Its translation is CASSQAGGFAGELFF.

CDR3: CASSYPGTGYSYEQYF. The CDR3 DNA follows: TGTGCCAGCAGCTACCCCGGGACAGGGTATTCCTACGAGCAGTACTTC. The V gene is TRBV11-2, the J gene TRBJ2-7; 9 nucleotides match TRBD1. V lost 4 bases and J lost 1; bases outside the gene matches: 8. The CDR3 runs 16 residues. The germline V gene has CDR1 SGHAT and CDR2 FQNNGV.

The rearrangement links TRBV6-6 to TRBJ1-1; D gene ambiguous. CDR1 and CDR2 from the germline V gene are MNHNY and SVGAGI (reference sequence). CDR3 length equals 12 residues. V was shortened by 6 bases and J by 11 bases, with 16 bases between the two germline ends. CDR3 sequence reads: CASSTAGLGAFF. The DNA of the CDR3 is TGTGCCAGCAGCACGGCGGGTCTAGGTGCTTTCTTT.

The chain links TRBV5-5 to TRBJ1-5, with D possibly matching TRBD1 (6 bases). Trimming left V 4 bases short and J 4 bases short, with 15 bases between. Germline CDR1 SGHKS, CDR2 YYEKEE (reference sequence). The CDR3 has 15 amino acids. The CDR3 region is CASSRGQNPNQPQHF. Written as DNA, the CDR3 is TGTGCCAGCAGCCGAGGACAGAATCCGAATCAGCCCCAGCATTTT. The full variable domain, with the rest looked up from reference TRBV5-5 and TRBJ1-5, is DAGVTQSPTHLIKTRGQQVTLRCSPISGHKSVSWYQQVLGQGPQFIFQYYEKEERGRGNFPDRFSARQFPNYSSELNVNALLLGDSALYLCASSRGQNPNQPQHFGDGTRLSIL.

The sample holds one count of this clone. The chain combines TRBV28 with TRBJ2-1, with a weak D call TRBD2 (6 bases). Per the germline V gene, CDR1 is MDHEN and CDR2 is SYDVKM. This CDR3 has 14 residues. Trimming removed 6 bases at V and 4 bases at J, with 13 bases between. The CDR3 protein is CASRPPGLYNEQFF. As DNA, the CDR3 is TGTGCCAGCAGACCTCCGGGACTTTACAATGAGCAGTTCTTC. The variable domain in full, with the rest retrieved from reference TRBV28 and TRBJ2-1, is DVKVTQSSRYLVKRTGEKVFLECVQDMDHENMFWYRQDPGLGLRLIYFSYDVKMKEKGDIPEGYSVSREKKERFSLILESASTNQTSMYLCASRPPGLYNEQFFGPGTRLTVL.

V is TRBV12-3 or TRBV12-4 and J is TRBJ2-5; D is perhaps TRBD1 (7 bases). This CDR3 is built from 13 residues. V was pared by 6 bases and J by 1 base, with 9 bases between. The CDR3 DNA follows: TGTGCCAGCAGGCGGGACAGCCAAGAGACCCAGTACTTC. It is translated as CASRRDSQETQYF.

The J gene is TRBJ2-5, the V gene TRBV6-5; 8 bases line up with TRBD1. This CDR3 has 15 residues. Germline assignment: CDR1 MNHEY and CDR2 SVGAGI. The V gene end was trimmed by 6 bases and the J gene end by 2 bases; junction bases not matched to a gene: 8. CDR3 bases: TGTGCCAGCAGGGATACAGGGGGTTGGCAAGAGACCCAGTACTTC. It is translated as CASRDTGGWQETQYF.

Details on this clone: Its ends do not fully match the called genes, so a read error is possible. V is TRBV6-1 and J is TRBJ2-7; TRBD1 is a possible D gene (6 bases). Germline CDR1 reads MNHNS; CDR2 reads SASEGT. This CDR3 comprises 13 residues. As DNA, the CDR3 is TGTGCCAGCAGTGATGGGACACCGTACGGGCAGTACTTC. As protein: CASSDGTPYGQYF.

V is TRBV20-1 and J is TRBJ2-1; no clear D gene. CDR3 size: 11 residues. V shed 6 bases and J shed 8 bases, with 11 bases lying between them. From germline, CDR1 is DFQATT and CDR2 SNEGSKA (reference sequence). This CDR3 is CSARLVDEQFF. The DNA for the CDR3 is TGCAGTGCGCGTCTCGTAGATGAGCAGTTCTTC.

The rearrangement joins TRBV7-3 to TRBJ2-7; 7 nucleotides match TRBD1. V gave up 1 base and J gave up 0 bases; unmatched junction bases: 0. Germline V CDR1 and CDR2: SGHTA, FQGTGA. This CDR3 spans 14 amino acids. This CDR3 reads CASSLRDSSYEQYF. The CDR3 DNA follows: TGTGCCAGCAGCTTAAGGGACAGCTCCTACGAGCAGTACTTC.